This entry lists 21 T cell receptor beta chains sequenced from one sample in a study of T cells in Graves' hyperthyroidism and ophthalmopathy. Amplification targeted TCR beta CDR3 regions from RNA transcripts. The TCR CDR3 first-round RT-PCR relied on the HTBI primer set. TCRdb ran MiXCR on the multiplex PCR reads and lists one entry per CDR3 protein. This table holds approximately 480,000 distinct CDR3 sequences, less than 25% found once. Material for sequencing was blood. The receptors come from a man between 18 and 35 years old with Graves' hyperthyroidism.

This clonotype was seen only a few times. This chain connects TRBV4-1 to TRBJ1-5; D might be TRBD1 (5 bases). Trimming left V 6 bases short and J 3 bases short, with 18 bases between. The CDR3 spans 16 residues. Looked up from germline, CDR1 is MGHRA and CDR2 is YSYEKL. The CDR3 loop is CASSRLIGALNQPQHF. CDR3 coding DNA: TGCGCCAGCAGTCGTTTAATAGGGGCCCTCAATCAGCCCCAGCATTTT.

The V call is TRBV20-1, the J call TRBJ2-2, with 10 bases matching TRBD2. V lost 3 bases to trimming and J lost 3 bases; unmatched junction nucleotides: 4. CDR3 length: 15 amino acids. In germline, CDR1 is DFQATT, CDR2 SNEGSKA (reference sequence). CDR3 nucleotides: TGCAGTGCTAGGGAGCTAGCGGGGGACACCGGGGAGCTGTTTTTT. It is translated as CSARELAGDTGELFF.

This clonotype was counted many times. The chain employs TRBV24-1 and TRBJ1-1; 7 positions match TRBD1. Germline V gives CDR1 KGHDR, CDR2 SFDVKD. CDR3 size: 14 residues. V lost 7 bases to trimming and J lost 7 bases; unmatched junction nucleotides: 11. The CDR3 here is CATRSTGAPFEAFF. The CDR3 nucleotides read TGTGCCACCAGATCTACAGGGGCACCCTTTGAAGCTTTCTTT.

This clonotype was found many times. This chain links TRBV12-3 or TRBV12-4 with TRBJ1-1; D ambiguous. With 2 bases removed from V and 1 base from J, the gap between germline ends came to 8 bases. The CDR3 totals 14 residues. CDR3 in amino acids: CASSLPGWNTEAFF. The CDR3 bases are TGTGCCAGCAGTTTACCCGGGTGGAACACTGAAGCTTTCTTT.

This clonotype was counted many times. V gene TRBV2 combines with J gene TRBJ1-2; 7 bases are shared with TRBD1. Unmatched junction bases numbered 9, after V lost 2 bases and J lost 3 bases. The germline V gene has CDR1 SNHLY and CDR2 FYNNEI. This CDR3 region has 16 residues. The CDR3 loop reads CASSERLGGQDYGYTF. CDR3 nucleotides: TGTGCCAGCAGTGAAAGGTTAGGAGGACAGGACTATGGCTACACCTTC.

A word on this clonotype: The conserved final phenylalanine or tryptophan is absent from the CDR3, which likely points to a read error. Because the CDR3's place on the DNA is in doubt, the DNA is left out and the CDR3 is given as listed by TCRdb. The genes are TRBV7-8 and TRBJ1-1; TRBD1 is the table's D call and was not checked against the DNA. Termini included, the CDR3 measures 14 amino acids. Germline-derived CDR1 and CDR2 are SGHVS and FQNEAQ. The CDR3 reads CASSPRETSTEACL.

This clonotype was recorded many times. CDR3 region: CASSESQVSGYEQYF. The CDR3, as DNA: TGTGCCAGCAGTGAATCACAGGTCAGTGGGTACGAGCAGTACTTC. The V call is TRBV6-1, the J call TRBJ2-7; the D gene is possibly TRBD1 (5 bases). Trimming took 2 bases from V and 4 from J, leaving 15 bases between them. This CDR3 spans 15 amino acids. Per the germline V gene, CDR1 is MNHNS and CDR2 is SASEGT.

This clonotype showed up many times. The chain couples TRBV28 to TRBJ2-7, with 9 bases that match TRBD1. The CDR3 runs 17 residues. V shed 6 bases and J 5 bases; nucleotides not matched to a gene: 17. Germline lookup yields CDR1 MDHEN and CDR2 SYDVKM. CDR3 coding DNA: TGTGCCAGCAGCCCCTTTCCCGGGACAGGGTATTTCAACGAGCAGTACTTC. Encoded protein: CASSPFPGTGYFNEQYF.

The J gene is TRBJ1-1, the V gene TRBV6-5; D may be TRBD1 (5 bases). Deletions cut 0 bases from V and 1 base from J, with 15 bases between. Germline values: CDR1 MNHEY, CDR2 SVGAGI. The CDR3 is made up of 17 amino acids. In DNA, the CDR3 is TGTGCCAGCAGTTACTCGATTCCACGGACAACGAACACTGAAGCTTTCTTT. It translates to CASSYSIPRTTNTEAFF.

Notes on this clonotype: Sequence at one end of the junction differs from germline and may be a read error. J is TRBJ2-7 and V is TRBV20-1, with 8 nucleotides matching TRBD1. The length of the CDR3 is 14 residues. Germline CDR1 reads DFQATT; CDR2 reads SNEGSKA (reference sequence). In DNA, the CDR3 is TGCAGTGCTACGGACAGGGCAATTGAATACGATCAGTACTTC. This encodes CSATDRAIEYDQYF.

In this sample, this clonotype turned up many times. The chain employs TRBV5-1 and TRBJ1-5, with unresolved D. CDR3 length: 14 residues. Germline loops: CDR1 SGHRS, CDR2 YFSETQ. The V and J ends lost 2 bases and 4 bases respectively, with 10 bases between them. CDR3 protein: CASSLITRNQPQHF. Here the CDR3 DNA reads TGCGCCAGCAGCTTAATTACAAGGAATCAGCCCCAGCATTTT.

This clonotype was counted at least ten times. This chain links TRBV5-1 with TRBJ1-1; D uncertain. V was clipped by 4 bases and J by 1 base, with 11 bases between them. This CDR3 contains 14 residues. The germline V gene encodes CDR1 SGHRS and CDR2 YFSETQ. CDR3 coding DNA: TGCGCCAGCAGCCCCCGACCAACGAACACTGAAGCTTTCTTT. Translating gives CASSPRPTNTEAFF.

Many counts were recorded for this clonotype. The CDR3 nucleotides are TGCGCCAGCAGCTTGGAGGACCGATTGGGTACCATATATTTT. Amino acid sequence: CASSLEDRLGTIYF. The rearrangement links TRBV5-1 to TRBJ1-3; D not certain. Per germline, CDR1 SGHRS and CDR2 YFSETQ. V lost 0 bases and J 10 bases, leaving 14 bases between the germline ends. The CDR3 consists of 14 residues.

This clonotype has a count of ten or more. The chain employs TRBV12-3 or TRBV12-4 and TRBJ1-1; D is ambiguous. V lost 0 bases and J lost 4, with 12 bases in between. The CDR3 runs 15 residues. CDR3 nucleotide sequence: TGTGCCAGCAGTTTAGCGCCTGTGTATAGCACTGAAGCTTTCTTT. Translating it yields CASSLAPVYSTEAFF.

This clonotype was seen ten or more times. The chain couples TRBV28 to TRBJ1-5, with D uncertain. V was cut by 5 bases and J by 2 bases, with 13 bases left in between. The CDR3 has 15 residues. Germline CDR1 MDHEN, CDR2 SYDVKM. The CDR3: CASSRPAGGNQPQHF. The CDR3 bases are TGTGCCAGCAGTAGGCCGGCTGGTGGCAATCAGCCCCAGCATTTT.

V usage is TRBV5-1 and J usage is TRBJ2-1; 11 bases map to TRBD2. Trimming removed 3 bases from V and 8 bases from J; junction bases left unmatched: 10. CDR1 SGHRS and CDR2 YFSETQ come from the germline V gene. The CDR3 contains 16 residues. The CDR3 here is CASSWALAGVGHEQFF. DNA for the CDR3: TGCGCCAGCAGCTGGGCACTAGCGGGAGTCGGCCATGAGCAGTTCTTC.

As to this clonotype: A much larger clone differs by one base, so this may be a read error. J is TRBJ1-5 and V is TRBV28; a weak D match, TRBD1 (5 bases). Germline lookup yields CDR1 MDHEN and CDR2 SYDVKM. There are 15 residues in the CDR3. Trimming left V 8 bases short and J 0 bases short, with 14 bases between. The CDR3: CASAPGGSSNQPQHF. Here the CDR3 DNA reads TGTGCCAGCGCCCCCGGGGGAAGTAGCAATCAGCCCCAGCATTTT. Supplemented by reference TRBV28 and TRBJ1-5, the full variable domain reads DVKVTQSSRYLVKRTGEKVFLECVQDMDHENMFWYRQDPGLGLRLIYFSYDVKMKEKGDIPEGYSVSREKKERFSLILESASTNQTSMYLCASAPGGSSNQPQHFGDGTRLSIL.

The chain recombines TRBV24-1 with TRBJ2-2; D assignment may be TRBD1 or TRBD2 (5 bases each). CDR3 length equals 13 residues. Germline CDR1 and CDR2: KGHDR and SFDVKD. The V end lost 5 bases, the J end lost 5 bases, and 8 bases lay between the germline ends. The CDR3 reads CATSAWGTGELFF. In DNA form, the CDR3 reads TGTGCCACCAGTGCCTGGGGGACCGGGGAGCTGTTTTTT.

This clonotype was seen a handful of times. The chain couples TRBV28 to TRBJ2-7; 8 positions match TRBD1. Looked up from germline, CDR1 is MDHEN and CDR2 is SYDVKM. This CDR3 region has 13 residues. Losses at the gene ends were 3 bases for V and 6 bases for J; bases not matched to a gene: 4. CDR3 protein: CASSFWTGSEQYF. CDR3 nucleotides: TGTGCCAGCAGTTTTTGGACAGGGAGCGAGCAGTACTTC. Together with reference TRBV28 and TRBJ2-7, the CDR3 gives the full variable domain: DVKVTQSSRYLVKRTGEKVFLECVQDMDHENMFWYRQDPGLGLRLIYFSYDVKMKEKGDIPEGYSVSREKKERFSLILESASTNQTSMYLCASSFWTGSEQYFGPGTRLTVT.

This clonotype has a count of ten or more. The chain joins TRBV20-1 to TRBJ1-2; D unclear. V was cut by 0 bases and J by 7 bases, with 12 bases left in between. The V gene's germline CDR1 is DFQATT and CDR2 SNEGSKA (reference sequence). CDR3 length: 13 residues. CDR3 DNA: TGCAGTGCTAGAGAGACAAGTGTGTCTGGCTACACCTTC. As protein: CSARETSVSGYTF.

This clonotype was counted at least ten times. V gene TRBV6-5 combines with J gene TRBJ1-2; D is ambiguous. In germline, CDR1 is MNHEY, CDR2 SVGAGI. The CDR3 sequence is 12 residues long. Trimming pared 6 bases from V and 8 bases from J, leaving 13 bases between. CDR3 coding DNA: TGTGCCAGCAGCCCTCCGGACGGAGGCTACACCTTC. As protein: CASSPPDGGYTF.